This T cell receptor beta chain was captured in a study of regulatory T cells in long-lasting Graves disease. As to time point: newly diagnosed GD, antithyroid drugs for less than 3 months. With RNA extracted from PBMCs as input, the TCR library was made. The authors diagnosed Graves' disease using American Thyroid Association guidelines. Findings of the study overall: Accuracy could have been hurt by small sample size.

Building of the TCR beta libraries involved iRepertoire HTBI primers and Arm-PCR of CDR3 regions. A single record per CDR3 protein comes from TCRdb applying MiXCR to the multiplex PCR reads. The sample has about 470,000 distinct CDR3 sequences; 15% are singletons. Concerning this clonotype: The target antigen is unknown.

Looked up from germline, CDR1 is SEHNR and CDR2 is FQNEAQ (reference sequence). Trimming cost V 4 bases and J 2 bases, with 9 bases left between them. CDR3 size: 14 residues. These same data were also listed under a study on T cells in Graves' hyperthyroidism and ophthalmopathy.

The receptor was derived from a woman in her thirties with Graves disease. This rearrangement joins TRBV7-9 to TRBJ1-3; D uncertain. The material was peripheral blood mononuclear cells (PBMCs), obtained at new diagnosis, from a patient treated with antithyroid drugs. In DNA, the CDR3 is TGTGCCAGCAGCTCGGCGGTTCCTGGAAACACCATATATTTT. Protein: CASSSAVPGNTIYF.